Presented here are 21 T cell receptor beta chains from one specimen sequenced in a study of blood T cells in healthy people across ages. PCR was performed a second time for about 7 to 12 cycles using a sample-barcoded 5' primer and a J-beta primer mix. TCRdb called the 5' RACE reads again in MiXCR, with one record for every CDR3 protein. Among 800,000 to 1,000,000 distinct CDR3 sequences listed, 48% were seen once. Specimen: blood. These receptors all come from a man aged 25 to 45 in good health.

This clonotype has more than one count but fewer than ten. This chain links TRBV5-8 with TRBJ2-3; a weak D match, TRBD2 (5 bases). Trimming took off 0 bases at V and 2 bases at J, with 13 bases between the two ends. The CDR3 length is 16 residues. Germline lookup yields CDR1 SGHTS and CDR2 YDEGEE. The CDR3, as DNA: TGTGCCAGCAGCTTGGTCCGGCTAGCTCTCACAGATACGCAGTATTTT. Residues: CASSLVRLALTDTQYF.

This clonotype was seen ten or more times. The chain has TRBV6-6 and TRBJ2-3; perhaps D is TRBD1 or TRBD2 (6 bases each). V shed 5 bases and J shed 5 bases, with 23 bases lying between them. Germline V lookup: CDR1 MNHNY, CDR2 SVGAGI (reference sequence). This CDR3 spans 17 amino acids. In nucleotides, the CDR3 is TGTGCCAGCAGTACAACCCTGAGGGGGGTCTTCGTAGATACGCAGTATTTT. Its protein product is CASSTTLRGVFVDTQYF.

The sample holds a few counts of this clonotype. V and J are TRBV3-1 and TRBJ2-7; either TRBD1 or TRBD2 may supply D (5 bases each). Trimming removed 5 bases at V and 0 bases at J, with 14 bases between. The CDR3 consists of 15 residues. CDR1 LGHDT and CDR2 YNNKEL come from the germline V gene (reference sequence). The CDR3 region is CASSEPGRSSYEQYF. The CDR3, as DNA: TGTGCCAGCAGCGAACCGGGACGGAGCTCCTACGAGCAGTACTTC.

This clonotype was counted a few times. J is TRBJ2-1 and V is TRBV29-1; the D gene is possibly TRBD2 (5 bases). Germline V gives CDR1 SQVTM, CDR2 ANQGSEA. This CDR3 has 12 amino acids. The germline V and J ends were trimmed by 5 bases and 7 bases, with 12 bases remaining between them. The CDR3 coding sequence is TGCAGCGTTTTGGGAGACTCAAATGAGCAGTTCTTC. It specifies CSVLGDSNEQFF.

This clonotype was counted between two and nine times. This chain connects TRBV6-2 or TRBV6-3 to TRBJ2-7, with a possible D match to TRBD1 (5 bases). Germline lookup yields CDR1 MNHEY and CDR2 SVGEGT. The ends were cut back, 2 bases at V and 3 bases at J, with 17 bases in the middle. The CDR3 runs to 16 residues. This CDR3 reads CASSYDGSAQGYEQYF. The CDR3 nucleotides read TGTGCCAGCAGTTACGACGGCTCTGCGCAGGGCTACGAGCAGTACTTC.

This clonotype was seen only a few times. The chain combines TRBV7-2 with TRBJ2-3, with 11 bases lining up with TRBD2. CDR1 and CDR2 (germline): SGHTA, FQGNSA. V shed 5 bases, J shed 5 bases, and the junction held 12 bases outside the gene matches. There are 17 residues in the CDR3. The CDR3 DNA is TGTGCCAGCAGCCTAAGACTAGCGGGAAGGCGGGTAGATACGCAGTATTTT. It translates to CASSLRLAGRRVDTQYF.

V is TRBV20-1 and J is TRBJ2-7; D perhaps matches TRBD1 (6 bases). Germline V CDR1 and CDR2: DFQATT, SNEGSKA (reference sequence). V was pared by 0 bases and J by 0 bases, with 15 bases between. The CDR3 contains 16 residues. This chain's CDR3 is CSARDRRQASSYEQYF. Here the CDR3 DNA reads TGCAGTGCTAGAGATCGGCGACAGGCAAGCTCCTACGAGCAGTACTTC.

V is TRBV29-1 and J is TRBJ2-1; TRBD1 might be the D (6 bases). From germline, CDR1 is SQVTM and CDR2 ANQGSEA. V was trimmed by 4 bases and J by 10 bases, leaving 14 bases between them. The CDR3 sequence is 12 residues long. CDR3: CSVATGRGEQFF. CDR3 nucleotide sequence: TGCAGCGTTGCTACCGGTAGGGGGGAGCAGTTCTTC.

The chain has TRBV4-2 and TRBJ2-7, with D possibly called TRBD1 or TRBD2 (5 bases each). Germline CDR1 reads LGHNA; CDR2 reads YNFKEQ. Trimming cost V 0 bases and J 3 bases, with 12 bases left between them. The CDR3 runs to 15 residues. The DNA for the CDR3 is TGTGCCAGCAGCCAAGAGGGCGAGGGGAACTACGAGCAGTACTTC. It yields the protein CASSQEGEGNYEQYF.

The table lists this clonotype with many counts. This chain uses TRBV28 with TRBJ2-7, with TRBD2 matching 10 bases. This CDR3 has 14 amino acids. V lost 7 bases, J lost 1 base, and 4 bases stayed unmatched. Looked up from germline, CDR1 is MDHEN and CDR2 is SYDVKM. The CDR3 DNA sequence: TGTGCCAGCACCGCGACTAGCGGGTCCTACGAGCAGTACTTC. Residues: CASTATSGSYEQYF.

There are a few counts of this clonotype. The chain has TRBV15 and TRBJ2-3; 9 bases are a match to TRBD2. V trimming: 7 bases; J trimming: 0 bases; junction bases outside the gene matches: 5. CDR1 is LNHNV and CDR2 is YYDKDF in the germline V gene (reference sequence). The CDR3 loop spans 15 amino acids. CDR3 coding DNA: TGTGCCACCAAGGAGCGGGGGGACAGCACAGATACGCAGTATTTT. It translates to CATKERGDSTDTQYF.

The rearrangement joins TRBV4-1 to TRBJ2-3; D not resolved. Germline-derived CDR1 and CDR2 are MGHRA and YSYEKL. The germline V and J ends were trimmed by 4 bases and 0 bases, with 8 bases remaining between them. The length of the CDR3 is 14 residues. CDR3 protein: CASSLEWSTDTQYF. The CDR3 DNA reads TGCGCCAGCAGCCTCGAGTGGAGCACAGATACGCAGTATTTT.

The genes are TRBV19 and TRBJ1-2, with D perhaps matching TRBD1 (6 bases). The V gene's germline CDR1 is LNHDA and CDR2 SQIVND (reference sequence). This CDR3 has 15 residues. V was clipped by 7 bases and J by 3 bases, with 18 bases between them. CDR3 protein: CASNEQNRDHYGYTF. In DNA, the CDR3 is TGTGCCAGTAATGAGCAGAACAGGGATCACTATGGCTACACCTTC.

This chain joins TRBV4-3 and TRBJ2-7, with TRBD2 matching over 12 bases. V gave up 0 bases and J gave up 7 bases; unmatched junction bases: 10. The CDR3 is made up of 17 amino acids. Germline lookup yields CDR1 LGHNA and CDR2 YSLEER. The CDR3 coding sequence is TGCGCCAGCAGCCAAGATAGGACTAGCGGGGCGTACAATGAGCAGTACTTC. The encoded protein is CASSQDRTSGAYNEQYF.

DNA of the CDR3: TGTGCCAGCAGCTTACAGGAGCTTAACTATGGCTACACCTTC. This sequence encodes CASSLQELNYGYTF. The rearrangement uses TRBV5-4 and TRBJ1-2; D is perhaps TRBD1 (5 bases). The V gene lost 2 bases and the J gene lost 1 base, with 9 bases spanning the gap. The CDR3 runs 14 residues. The germline CDR1 and CDR2 sequences are SGHNT and YYREEE (reference sequence).

The chain is built from TRBV10-3 and TRBJ2-1; D gene unclear. CDR1 and CDR2 (germline): ENHRY, SYGVKD. The V and J ends lost 3 bases and 4 bases respectively, with 10 bases between them. This CDR3 contains 14 residues. CDR3 coding DNA: TGTGCCATCAGTGACCCCGACACATACAATGAGCAGTTCTTC. It codes for CAISDPDTYNEQFF.

J is TRBJ2-4 and V is TRBV3-1; 8 nucleotides match TRBD2. The CDR3 sequence is 19 residues long. The V segment lost 0 bases and the J segment 1 base; nucleotides outside the gene matches: 11. Germline V gives CDR1 LGHDT, CDR2 YNNKEL (reference sequence). The CDR3 reads CASSQDREGTVAAKNIQYF. The CDR3 coding sequence is TGTGCCAGCAGCCAAGATCGGGAGGGGACGGTAGCGGCCAAAAACATTCAGTACTTC.

This clonotype is a singleton in its sample. The chain uses TRBV5-1 and TRBJ1-1, with a tentative D call TRBD1 (5 bases). V dropped 2 bases and J dropped 0 bases, with 26 bases sitting between them. The CDR3 is made up of 20 amino acids. CDR1 and CDR2 (germline): SGHRS, YFSETQ. CDR3 region: CASSLGSGGLQTTMNTEAFF. DNA for the CDR3: TGCGCCAGCAGCTTAGGATCGGGGGGATTACAGACAACCATGAACACTGAAGCTTTCTTT.

This rearrangement joins TRBV19 to TRBJ2-3, with D perhaps matching TRBD1 (5 bases). Trimming shortened V by 7 bases and J by 1 base, and 18 bases separated the two germline ends. CDR3 length equals 16 residues. The germline CDR1 and CDR2 sequences are LNHDA and SQIVND (reference sequence). CDR3 sequence reads: CASNVGAFQGTDTQYF. CDR3 DNA sequence: TGTGCCAGTAACGTAGGGGCTTTTCAGGGCACAGATACGCAGTATTTT.

The chain links TRBV29-1 to TRBJ2-3, with TRBD1 matching 8 bases. V gave up 5 bases and J gave up 2 bases; unmatched junction bases: 9. CDR1 and CDR2 (germline): SQVTM, ANQGSEA. The CDR3 runs 15 residues. This chain's CDR3 is CSVNPGQGYTDTQYF. DNA for the CDR3: TGCAGCGTTAACCCCGGACAGGGCTACACAGATACGCAGTATTTT.

Concerning this clonotype itself: Germline is not matched at one junction end, which may reflect a read error. The rearrangement joins TRBV12-3 or TRBV12-4 to TRBJ1-1, with D possibly matching TRBD1 (5 bases). This CDR3 contains 14 residues. DNA for the CDR3: TGTGCCAGTAGTTTGTTCGGGGGAAGCACTGAAGCTTTCTTT. Translating gives CASSLFGGSTEAFF.